A selection of T cell receptor beta chains follows, all from one sample in a study of blood T cell repertoires in COVID-19. The protocol was immunoSEQ multiplex PCR, while the TCRdb copy is restricted to in-frame clones and leaves out a portion. Among 35,000 to 55,000 clones listed, 90% were seen once. The sample was peripheral blood. These receptors were collected from a man between 65 and 85 years old with active COVID-19. Both conserved end residues are part of each CDR3. A D gene is named only where the DNA matches it firmly. A clone size is listed for some rows: how often the clone was seen (once, few, many), or a class if it is expanded.

TRBJ1-5	.	TRBV6-2/TRBV6-3	.	CASSYSASSNQPQHF	TGTGCCAGCAGTTACTCGGCCAGTAGCAATCAGCCCCAGCATTTT
TRBJ2-7	.	TRBV2	.	CASRDRTTSYEQYF	TGTGCCAGCAGGGACAGGACTACCTCCTACGAGCAGTACTTC
TRBJ1-1	.	TRBV7-9	TRBD1	CASSPTPGTAMNTEAFF	TGTGCCAGCAGCCCCACCCCCGGGACAGCCATGAACACTGAAGCTTTCTTT
TRBJ2-5	.	TRBV15	TRBD2	CATGRGGRQETQYF	TGTGCCACCGGGAGGGGAGGGCGGCAAGAGACCCAGTACTTC
TRBJ2-7	once	TRBV5-1	TRBD1	CASRRTGSSYEQYF	TGCGCCAGCAGACGGACAGGGAGCTCCTACGAGCAGTACTTC
TRBJ2-2	.	TRBV6-6	.	CASSYEAANTGELFF	TGTGCCAGCAGTTACGAGGCAGCGAACACCGGGGAGCTGTTTTTT
TRBJ1-5	.	TRBV6-5	.	CASSYLQDNQPQHF	TGTGCCAGCAGTTACTTACAGGACAATCAGCCCCAGCATTTT
TRBJ2-1	.	TRBV2	.	CASSEARVPNEQFF	TGTGCCAGCAGTGAAGCACGGGTCCCCAATGAGCAGTTCTTC
TRBJ2-5	.	TRBV7-9	.	CASSFGRQETQYF	TGTGCCAGCAGCTTTGGCAGGCAAGAGACCCAGTACTTC
TRBJ2-1	.	TRBV9	TRBD2	CASSSTGTSGIDEQFF	TGTGCCAGCAGCTCTACCGGGACTAGCGGTATAGATGAGCAGTTCTTC
TRBJ1-6	.	TRBV3-1/TRBV3-2	.	CASSQDTRRSSYNSPLHF	TGTGCCAGCAGCCAAGATACCCGCCGCAGCTCCTATAATTCACCCCTCCACTTT
TRBJ2-7	.	TRBV11-2	TRBD1	CASSLASGTGSNEQYF	TGTGCCAGCAGCTTGGCGAGCGGGACAGGGTCCAACGAGCAGTACTTC
TRBJ2-7	.	TRBV27	TRBD1	CASSRPVGTGVYEQYF	TGTGCCAGCAGTCGCCCCGTAGGGACAGGAGTCTACGAGCAGTACTTC
TRBJ2-5	.	TRBV7-3	TRBD2	CASSLLAGVQETQYF	TGTGCCAGCAGCTTACTGGCGGGGGTACAAGAGACCCAGTACTTC
TRBJ2-3	.	TRBV24-1	TRBD1	CATSEPTGASTDTQYF	TGTGCCACCAGTGAGCCGACAGGGGCAAGCACAGATACGCAGTATTTT
TRBJ1-2	.	TRBV18	.	CASSPRTPKMTNYGYTF	TGTGCCAGCTCGCCAAGGACACCGAAAATGACGAACTATGGCTACACCTTC
TRBJ2-6	.	TRBV9	TRBD1	CASSPQGSRGANVLTF	TGTGCCAGCAGCCCACAGGGGTCGCGGGGGGCCAACGTCCTGACTTTC
TRBJ1-2	.	TRBV6-6	.	CASSYRPRAPSYGYTF	TGTGCCAGCAGTTACCGTCCCAGGGCGCCTTCTTATGGCTACACCTTC
TRBJ1-1	.	TRBV5-1	.	CASSGGVFEAFF	TGCGCCAGCAGCGGAGGAGTTTTTGAAGCTTTCTTT
TRBJ2-5	.	TRBV6-5	TRBD1	CASSPQGAETQYF	TGTGCCAGCAGTCCTCAGGGGGCAGAGACCCAGTACTTC
TRBJ2-7	.	TRBV6-5	TRBD1	CATAPGQGAYEQYF	TGTGCCACAGCCCCGGGACAGGGGGCCTACGAGCAGTACTTC
TRBJ1-5	.	TRBV29-1	.	CSVGIRSNQPQHF	TGCAGCGTTGGGATCAGGAGCAATCAGCCCCAGCATTTT
TRBJ2-3	.	TRBV24-1	TRBD1	CATSDSGQGRTDTQYF	TGTGCCACCAGTGATTCAGGACAGGGCCGCACAGATACGCAGTATTTT
TRBJ1-6	.	TRBV28	TRBD1	CASSLSYRGGQF	TGTGCCAGCAGTTTATCATACAGGGGGGGCCAATTT
TRBJ2-7	.	TRBV6-2/TRBV6-3	TRBD2	CASSYGLAGALYEQYF	TGTGCCAGCAGTTACGGGCTAGCGGGGGCCCTCTACGAGCAGTACTTC
TRBJ2-5	.	TRBV7-6	.	CASTPVARQETQYF	TGTGCCAGCACCCCAGTCGCCCGACAAGAGACCCAGTACTTC
TRBJ2-5	.	TRBV5-8	TRBD1	CASSWGQRYTQYF	TGTGCCAGCAGTTGGGGACAGAGGTATACCCAGTACTTC
TRBJ2-7	.	TRBV7-2	TRBD1	CASSSSRDRRPKDYEQYF	TGTGCCAGCAGTTCAAGCAGGGACAGGCGACCTAAGGATTACGAGCAGTACTTC
TRBJ1-1	.	TRBV27	.	CASSLLGQTVEAFF	TGTGCCAGCAGTTTATTGGGCCAGACAGTGGAAGCTTTCTTT
TRBJ2-1	.	TRBV7-8	.	CASSLGRGGYNEQFF	TGTGCCAGCAGCTTAGGTAGGGGAGGCTACAATGAGCAGTTCTTC
TRBJ1-5	.	TRBV18	.	CASSPYGNSNQPQHF	TGTGCCAGCTCACCATACGGGAACTCCAATCAGCCCCAGCATTTT
TRBJ1-4	.	TRBV11-2	.	CASSLATGWYEKLFF	TGTGCCAGCAGCTTAGCAACAGGGTGGTATGAAAAACTGTTTTTT
TRBJ1-2	.	TRBV4-3	TRBD1	CASSQGRDRGRVSGYTF	TGCGCCAGCAGCCAAGGTCGGGACAGGGGGCGCGTGAGTGGCTACACCTTC
TRBJ1-3	.	TRBV10-3	.	CAISGQGPSSGNTIYF	TGTGCCATCAGTGGTCAGGGCCCCAGCTCTGGAAACACCATATATTTT
TRBJ1-3	.	TRBV7-9	.	CASSPSPGNTIYF	TGTGCCAGCAGCCCTAGTCCTGGAAACACCATATATTTT
TRBJ1-5	.	TRBV28	.	CASSLPPREPQHF	TGTGCCAGCAGTTTACCGCCTAGAGAGCCCCAGCATTTT
TRBJ2-7	once	TRBV3-1/TRBV3-2	TRBD2	CASSQDTSGGHEQYF	TGTGCCAGCAGCCAAGACACTAGCGGGGGCCACGAGCAGTACTTC
TRBJ2-3	once	TRBV19	TRBD2	CASSIPPSGGRTDTQYF	TGTGCCAGTAGTATACCCCCTAGCGGGGGACGCACAGATACGCAGTATTTT
TRBJ2-7	.	TRBV6-6	.	CASSYRYEQYF	TGTGCCAGCAGTTACCGCTACGAGCAGTACTTC
TRBJ1-1	.	TRBV18	TRBD1	CASSPSSLSGGERNTEAFF	TGTGCCAGCTCACCTTCGTCGCTTTCAGGGGGCGAGAGGAACACTGAAGCTTTCTTT
TRBJ2-7	.	TRBV29-1	.	CSALTSFSYEQYF	TGCAGCGCCCTTACTTCGTTCTCCTACGAGCAGTACTTC
TRBJ2-2	.	TRBV6-2/TRBV6-3	.	CASSYSIIKAEWAPGELFF	TGTGCCAGCAGTTACTCGATTATAAAGGCCGAATGGGCGCCCGGGGAGCTGTTTTTT
TRBJ2-7	.	TRBV28	TRBD2	CASSLSSGGLAGYEQYF	TGTGCCAGCAGTTTATCATCAGGGGGACTAGCGGGCTACGAGCAGTACTTC
TRBJ2-7	once	TRBV27	TRBD2	CASKQSIAGSSYEQYF	TGTGCCAGCAAACAATCAATAGCGGGAAGCTCCTACGAGCAGTACTTC
TRBJ2-2	.	TRBV9	.	CASSVGLRNTGELFF	TGTGCCAGCAGCGTAGGACTAAGGAACACCGGGGAGCTGTTTTTT
TRBJ2-3	.	TRBV29-1	.	CSVVRGDTQYF	TGCAGCGTTGTCAGGGGAGATACGCAGTATTTT
TRBJ1-4	once	TRBV4-2	TRBD1	CASSRAPGQRIEKLFF	TGTGCCAGCAGCCGCGCGCCGGGACAGAGGATTGAAAAACTGTTTTTT
TRBJ2-3	.	TRBV28	.	CASGIADTQYF	TGTGCCAGCGGGATAGCGGATACGCAGTATTTT
TRBJ2-7	.	TRBV7-2	.	CASSQGYPYEQYF	TGTGCCAGCAGCCAGGGGTATCCCTACGAGCAGTACTTC